The 25 T cell receptor beta chains given below trace back to one sample, sequenced in a study of vaccination and CD4 T cells after COVID-19. Treatment noted: roughly 11-day PBMC culture with coronavirus spike peptide pools or control peptides (ViraFEST assay). Oncomine TCR Beta short-read sequencing was applied to DNA from cultured CD4+ T cells. TCRdb reanalysed the PCR reads using MiXCR and keeps one entry per CDR3 protein. The profile shows over 15,000 distinct CDR3 sequences, roughly 46% of them singletons. These TCRs are of unknown antigen specificity. This specimen was CD4+ T cells from blood, cultured in vitro, taken before SARS-CoV-2 vaccination. These receptors were taken from a human donor who had recovered from COVID-19.

This chain joins TRBV27 and TRBJ1-1; D not resolved. The CDR3 contains 15 residues. Trimming shortened V by 3 bases and J by 0 bases, and 11 bases separated the two germline ends. Germline V gene data show CDR1 as MNHEY and CDR2 as SMNVEV (reference sequence). The CDR3 region has the DNA TGTGCCAGCAGTTTGAGGAGGCAGATGAACACTGAAGCTTTCTTT. Its protein product is CASSLRRQMNTEAFF.

V is TRBV5-5 and J is TRBJ1-2, with 12 bases identical to TRBD1. This CDR3 region has 15 residues. After removal of 3 bases from V and 7 bases from J, the junction contained 7 bases not matched to a gene. Germline lookup yields CDR1 SGHKS and CDR2 YYEKEE (reference sequence). The CDR3 nucleotides are TGTGCCAGCAGCTCCACCGGGACAGGGGGCTCTGGCTACACCTTC. Translating gives CASSSTGTGGSGYTF.

J is TRBJ1-5 and V is TRBV20-1; D is possibly TRBD1 (6 bases). CDR3 length: 14 residues. V was clipped by 6 bases and J by 2 bases, with 14 bases between them. Germline V gene data show CDR1 as DFQATT and CDR2 as SNEGSKA (reference sequence). CDR3 protein: CSASRGVGNQPQHF. Here the CDR3 DNA reads TGCAGTGCGTCAAGGGGGGTAGGCAATCAGCCCCAGCATTTT.

V and J are TRBV20-1 and TRBJ1-1; the match to TRBD1 covers 8 bases. The germline gives CDR1 DFQATT, CDR2 SNEGSKA (reference sequence). The CDR3 runs 14 residues. V dropped 6 bases and J dropped 8; count of bases not matched to a gene: 14. CDR3 protein: CSARTGAGGSEAFF. The CDR3 DNA reads as TGCAGTGCCAGAACAGGGGCAGGGGGCTCAGAAGCTTTCTTT.

The chain employs TRBV14 and TRBJ2-2; TRBD2 might be the D (6 bases). Per the germline V gene, CDR1 is SGHDN and CDR2 is FVKESK. This CDR3 spans 14 amino acids. The germline V and J ends were trimmed by 4 bases and 4 bases, with 10 bases remaining between them. CDR3 loop: CASSRLGGTGELFF. In DNA form, the CDR3 reads TGTGCCAGCAGCCGACTCGGGGGCACCGGGGAGCTGTTTTTT.

The J gene is TRBJ1-1, the V gene TRBV30, with 8 bases that match TRBD1. The V gene's germline CDR1 is GTSNPN and CDR2 SVGIG (reference sequence). This CDR3 is built from 16 residues. V was pared by 0 bases and J by 6 bases, with 12 bases of the junction left unmatched. The CDR3 loop reads CAWSVLNRGSGAEAFF. The CDR3 nucleotides read TGTGCCTGGAGTGTCTTGAACAGGGGGTCGGGCGCTGAAGCTTTCTTT. Supplemented by reference TRBV30 and TRBJ1-1, the full variable domain reads SQTIHQWPATLVQPVGSPLSLECTVEGTSNPNLYWYRQAAGRGLQLLFYSVGIGQISSEVPQNLSASRPQDRQFILSSKKLLLSDSGFYLCAWSVLNRGSGAEAFFGQGTRLTVV.

V is TRBV27 and J is TRBJ1-5; D remains unclear. V was pared by 0 bases and J by 6 bases, with 12 bases between. The CDR3 is 15 amino acids. Germline CDR1 is MNHEY and CDR2 is SMNVEV (reference sequence). Here the CDR3 reads CASSLSWNILQPQHF. CDR3 coding DNA: TGTGCCAGCAGTTTATCTTGGAATATTCTTCAGCCCCAGCATTTT.

V usage is TRBV25-1 and J usage is TRBJ1-1; D might be TRBD1 (5 bases). The germline V and J ends were trimmed by 1 base and 1 base, with 13 bases remaining between them. The CDR3 runs to 16 residues. CDR1 is MGHDK, CDR2 SYGVNS, per germline. CDR3 sequence reads: CASSESWGGGNTEAFF. The CDR3 bases are TGTGCCAGCAGTGAATCGTGGGGGGGGGGGAACACTGAAGCTTTCTTT. The full variable domain, in which reference TRBV25-1 and TRBJ1-1 provide the parts outside the CDR3, is EADIYQTPRYLVIGTGKKITLECSQTMGHDKMYWYQQDPGMELHLIHYSYGVNSTEKGDLSSESTVSRIRTEHFPLTLESARPSHTSQYLCASSESWGGGNTEAFFGQGTRLTVV.

The chain uses TRBV6-2 or TRBV6-3 and TRBJ1-1; no clear D gene. The germline V gene encodes CDR1 MNHEY and CDR2 SVGEGT. This CDR3 has 13 amino acids. V dropped 5 bases and J dropped 1 base, with 8 bases sitting between them. CDR3 bases: TGTGCCAGCAGTCTAACAGAGAACACTGAAGCTTTCTTT. Translated, it gives CASSLTENTEAFF.

V is TRBV11-3 and J is TRBJ1-2; the D is unclear. The CDR3 is 11 residues long. V was shortened by 1 base and J by 6 bases, with 3 bases between the two germline ends. Germline V CDR1 and CDR2: SGHNT, YENEEA. CDR3 sequence (DNA): TGTGCCAGCAGCTTAGGCGATGGCTACACCTTC. This gives the protein CASSLGDGYTF.

The V call is TRBV6-4, the J call TRBJ2-1; 13 positions agree with TRBD2. Germline CDR1 reads MRHNA; CDR2 reads SNTAGT. J was trimmed by 9 bases and V by 6 bases; bases with no gene match: 8. The CDR3 has 15 amino acids. Written as DNA, the CDR3 is TGTGCCAGCAGCGAAACTAGCGGGAGGGCCGGTGAGCAGTTCTTC. This codes for CASSETSGRAGEQFF.

The chain has TRBV2 and TRBJ1-5, with a possible D match to TRBD1 (6 bases). The CDR3 consists of 15 residues. V gave up 8 bases and J gave up 2 bases, with 16 bases separating them. The V gene's germline CDR1 is SNHLY and CDR2 FYNNEI. The CDR3 is CASRGSRGGNQPQHF. CDR3 DNA sequence: TGTGCCAGCCGGGGGTCCAGGGGAGGCAATCAGCCCCAGCATTTT. Supplemented by reference TRBV2 and TRBJ1-5, the full variable domain reads EPEVTQTPSHQVTQMGQEVILRCVPISNHLYFYWYRQILGQKVEFLVSFYNNEISEKSEIFDDQFSVERPDGSNFTLKIRSTKLEDSAMYFCASRGSRGGNQPQHFGDGTRLSIL.

The rearrangement joins TRBV12-3 or TRBV12-4 to TRBJ2-3; the D is unclear. The CDR3 consists of 14 residues. With 2 bases removed from V and 1 base from J, the gap between germline ends came to 7 bases. Written as DNA, the CDR3 is TGTGCCAGCAGTTTACCAGCAGGCACAGATACGCAGTATTTT. This encodes CASSLPAGTDTQYF.

This clonotype was observed a few times. The chain recombines TRBV7-2 with TRBJ2-7, with a possible D match to TRBD1 (6 bases). The CDR3 runs to 15 residues. V gave up 3 bases and J gave up 0 bases, with 12 bases separating them. Germline values: CDR1 SGHTA, CDR2 FQGNSA. The CDR3 DNA sequence: TGTGCCAGCAGCTTTAAGGGGGAAAGCTCCTACGAGCAGTACTTC. Translating it yields CASSFKGESSYEQYF.

The chain recombines TRBV7-9 with TRBJ1-1; TRBD1 matches 7 bases. Germline values: CDR1 SEHNR, CDR2 FQNEAQ (reference sequence). The CDR3 is 16 residues long. Losses at the gene ends were 1 base for V and 0 bases for J; bases not matched to a gene: 5. CDR3 DNA: TGTGCCAGCAGCTTAGGAACGACAGGGCTGAACACTGAAGCTTTCTTT. Translated, it gives CASSLGTTGLNTEAFF. Variable domain in full (rest from reference TRBV7-9 and TRBJ1-1): DTGVSQNPRHKITKRGQNVTFRCDPISEHNRLYWYRQTLGQGPEFLTYFQNEAQLEKSRLLSDRFSAERPKGSFSTLEIQRTEQGDSAMYLCASSLGTTGLNTEAFFGQGTRLTVV.

This clonotype was counted only a few times. The rearrangement uses TRBV6-1 and TRBJ1-1, with D tentatively TRBD1 (5 bases). CDR1 is MNHNS, CDR2 SASEGT, per germline. The CDR3 covers 14 residues. Trimming cost V 6 bases and J 3 bases, with 14 bases left between them. DNA for the CDR3: TGTGCCAGCAGAAATCAGGGAGCAGACACTGAAGCTTTCTTT. As protein: CASRNQGADTEAFF.

The genes are TRBV6-4 and TRBJ1-6; a weak D match, TRBD1 (5 bases). The germline gives CDR1 MRHNA, CDR2 SNTAGT. The CDR3 contains 13 residues. V lost 4 bases and J lost 5, with 6 bases in between. CDR3: CASSAGDNSPLHF. For the CDR3, the DNA is TGTGCCAGCAGTGCGGGGGATAATTCACCCCTCCACTTT.

The chain employs TRBV2 and TRBJ2-2; D gene unclear. V lost 5 bases to trimming and J lost 3 bases, with 7 bases between them. Per the germline V gene, CDR1 is SNHLY and CDR2 is FYNNEI. This CDR3 comprises 13 residues. CDR3 loop: CASSPGHTGELFF. As DNA, the CDR3 is TGTGCCAGCAGTCCCGGCCACACCGGGGAGCTGTTTTTT. The full variable domain, completed using reference TRBV2 and TRBJ2-2, is EPEVTQTPSHQVTQMGQEVILRCVPISNHLYFYWYRQILGQKVEFLVSFYNNEISEKSEIFDDQFSVERPDGSNFTLKIRSTKLEDSAMYFCASSPGHTGELFFGEGSRLTVL.

This clonotype was counted between two and nine times. This chain connects TRBV6-2 or TRBV6-3 to TRBJ1-5, with D hard to call. The CDR3 extends over 15 amino acids. V was clipped by 5 bases and J by 0 bases, with 11 bases between them. Germline V CDR1 and CDR2: MNHEY, SVGEGT. CDR3 coding DNA: TGTGCCAGCAGTCGCACGGGAAATAGCAATCAGCCCCAGCATTTT. Amino acid sequence: CASSRTGNSNQPQHF.

This sequence joins TRBV6-1 and TRBJ1-6, with 9 nucleotides matching TRBD1. CDR1 and CDR2 (germline): MNHNS, SASEGT. The CDR3 has 15 amino acids. V lost 5 bases to trimming and J lost 10 bases; unmatched junction nucleotides: 9. The CDR3, as DNA: TGTGCCAGCAGTCACCTACAGGGGGCGCGATCACCCCTCCACTTT. This encodes CASSHLQGARSPLHF.

Written as DNA, the CDR3 is TGTGCCAGCTCACCACTCGGGACTAACACAGATACGCAGTATTTT. This sequence encodes CASSPLGTNTDTQYF. J is TRBJ2-3 and V is TRBV18; 7 bases match TRBD2. The ends lost 1 base at V and 2 bases at J; junction bases unmatched: 3. From germline, CDR1 is KGHSH and CDR2 LQKENI. The CDR3 extends over 15 amino acids.

This rearrangement joins TRBV6-2 or TRBV6-3 to TRBJ2-5; TRBD2 aligns across 9 bases. This CDR3 contains 16 residues. V was pared by 6 bases and J by 2 bases, with 10 bases of the junction left unmatched. Germline V gene sequence: CDR1 MNHEY, CDR2 SVGEGT. CDR3: CASRASGAKTQETQYF. CDR3 bases: TGTGCCAGCAGGGCTAGCGGGGCCAAAACACAAGAGACCCAGTACTTC.

Worth noting for this clonotype: Mismatch with germline at one junction end may stem from a read error. This chain connects TRBV7-2 to TRBJ1-2; 9 positions agree with TRBD1. CDR3 length equals 15 residues. The germline gives CDR1 SGHTA, CDR2 FQGNSA. CDR3 residues: CASSLAGTGNYGHTF. The CDR3 DNA sequence: TGTGCCAGCAGCTTAGCAGGGACAGGGAACTATGGCCACACCTTC.

V is TRBV7-2 and J is TRBJ1-1; D is possibly TRBD1 (5 bases). Trimming shortened V by 7 bases and J by 1 base, and 13 bases separated the two germline ends. The CDR3 covers 14 residues. Germline V gene lookup returns CDR1 SGHTA and CDR2 FQGNSA. Here the CDR3 reads CASTRGRENTEAFF. The CDR3 DNA reads as TGTGCCAGCACCCGGGGACGGGAGAACACTGAAGCTTTCTTT.

The rearrangement uses TRBV20-1 and TRBJ2-2; 11 positions agree with TRBD2. Per germline, CDR1 DFQATT and CDR2 SNEGSKA (reference sequence). The CDR3 has 13 amino acids. The V and J ends lost 3 bases and 11 bases, in that order; junction bases with no gene match: 5. CDR3: CSARRLAGSELFF. In DNA form, the CDR3 reads TGCAGTGCTAGGAGACTAGCGGGGAGCGAGCTGTTTTTT.